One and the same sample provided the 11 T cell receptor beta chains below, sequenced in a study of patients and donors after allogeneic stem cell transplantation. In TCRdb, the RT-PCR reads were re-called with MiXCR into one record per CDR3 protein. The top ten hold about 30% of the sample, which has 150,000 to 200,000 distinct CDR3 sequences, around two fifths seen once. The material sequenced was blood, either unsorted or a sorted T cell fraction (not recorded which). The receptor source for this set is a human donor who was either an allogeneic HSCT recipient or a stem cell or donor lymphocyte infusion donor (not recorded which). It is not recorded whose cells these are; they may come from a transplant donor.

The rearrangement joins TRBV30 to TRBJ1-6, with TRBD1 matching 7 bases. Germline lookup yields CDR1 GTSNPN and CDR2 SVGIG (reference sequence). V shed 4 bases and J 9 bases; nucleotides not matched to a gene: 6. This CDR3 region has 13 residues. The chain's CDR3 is CAWTYRGSSPLHF. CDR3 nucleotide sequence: TGTGCCTGGACCTACAGGGGAAGTTCACCCCTCCACTTT.

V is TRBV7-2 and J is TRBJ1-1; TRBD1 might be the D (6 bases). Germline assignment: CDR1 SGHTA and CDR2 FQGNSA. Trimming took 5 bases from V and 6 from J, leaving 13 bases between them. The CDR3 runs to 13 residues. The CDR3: CASSLKGGPEAFF. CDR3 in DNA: TGTGCCAGCAGCCTAAAAGGGGGGCCTGAAGCTTTCTTT.

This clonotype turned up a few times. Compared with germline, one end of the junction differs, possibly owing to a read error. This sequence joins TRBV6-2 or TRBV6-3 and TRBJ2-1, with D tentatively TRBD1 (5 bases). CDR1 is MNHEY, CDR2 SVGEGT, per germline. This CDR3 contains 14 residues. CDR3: CASSYSGPRGFVTF. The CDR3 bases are TGTGCCAGCAGTTACTCGGGTCCTAGGGGTTTTGTAACCTTC.

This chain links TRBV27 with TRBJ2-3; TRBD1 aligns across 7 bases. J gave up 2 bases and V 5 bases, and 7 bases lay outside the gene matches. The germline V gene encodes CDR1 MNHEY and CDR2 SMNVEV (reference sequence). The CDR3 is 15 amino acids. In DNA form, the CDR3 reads TGTGCCAGCAGTCTCGGGACAGACCTCACAGATACGCAGTATTTT. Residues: CASSLGTDLTDTQYF.

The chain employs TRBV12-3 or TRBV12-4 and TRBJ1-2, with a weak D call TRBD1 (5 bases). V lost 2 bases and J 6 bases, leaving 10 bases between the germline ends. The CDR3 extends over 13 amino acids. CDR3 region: CASSLLGGDGYTF. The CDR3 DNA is TGTGCCAGCAGTTTACTTGGAGGGGATGGCTACACCTTC.

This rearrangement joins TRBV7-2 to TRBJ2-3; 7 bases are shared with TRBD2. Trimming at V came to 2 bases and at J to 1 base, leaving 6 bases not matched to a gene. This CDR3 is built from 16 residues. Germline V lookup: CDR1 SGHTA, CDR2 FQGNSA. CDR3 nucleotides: TGTGCCAGCAGCTTATCGAGCGGGGCACGCACAGATACGCAGTATTTT. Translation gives CASSLSSGARTDTQYF.

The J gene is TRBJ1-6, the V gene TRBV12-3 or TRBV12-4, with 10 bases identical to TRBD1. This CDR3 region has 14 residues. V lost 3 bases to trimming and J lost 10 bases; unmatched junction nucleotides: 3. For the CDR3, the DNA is TGTGCCAGCAGTTTGAGACAGGGGGCATCACCCCTCCACTTT. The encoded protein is CASSLRQGASPLHF.

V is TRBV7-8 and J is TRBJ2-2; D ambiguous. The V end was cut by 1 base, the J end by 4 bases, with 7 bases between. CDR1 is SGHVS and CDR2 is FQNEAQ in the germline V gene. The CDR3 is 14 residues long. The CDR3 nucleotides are TGTGCCAGCAGCTTAGAAGAGGTCACCGGGGAGCTGTTTTTT. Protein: CASSLEEVTGELFF. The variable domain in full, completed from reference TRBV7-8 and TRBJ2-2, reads GAGVSQSPRYKVAKRGQDVALRCDPISGHVSLFWYQQALGQGPEFLTYFQNEAQLDKSGLPSDRFFAERPEGSVSTLKIQRTQQEDSAVYLCASSLEEVTGELFFGEGSRLTVL.

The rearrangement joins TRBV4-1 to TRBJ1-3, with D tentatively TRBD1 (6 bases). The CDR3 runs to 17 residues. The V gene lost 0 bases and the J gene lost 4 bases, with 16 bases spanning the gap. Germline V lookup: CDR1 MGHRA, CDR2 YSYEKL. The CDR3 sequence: CASSQDTGQGSGNTIYF. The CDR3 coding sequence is TGCGCCAGCAGCCAAGATACAGGGCAGGGGTCGGGAAACACCATATATTTT.

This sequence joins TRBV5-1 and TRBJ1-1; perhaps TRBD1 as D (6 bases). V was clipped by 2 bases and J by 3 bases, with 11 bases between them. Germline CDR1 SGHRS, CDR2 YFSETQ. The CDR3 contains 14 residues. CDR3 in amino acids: CASSFRGGDTEAFF. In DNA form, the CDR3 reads TGCGCCAGCAGCTTCCGAGGGGGGGACACTGAAGCTTTCTTT.

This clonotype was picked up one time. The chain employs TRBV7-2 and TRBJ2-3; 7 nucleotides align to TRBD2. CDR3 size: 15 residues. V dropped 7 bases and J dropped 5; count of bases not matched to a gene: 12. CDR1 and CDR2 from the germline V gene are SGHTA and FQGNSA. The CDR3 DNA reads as TGTGCCAGCACCGTTGGGGGGAGGGCCCTAGATACGCAGTATTTT. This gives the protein CASTVGGRALDTQYF.